Each of the 19 T cell receptor beta chains below was sequenced from the same sample in a study of blood T cells in healthy people across ages. Together with a sample-barcoded 5' primer, a J-beta primer mix was included in a second PCR lasting about 6 to 11 cycles. MiXCR, applied by TCRdb to the 5' RACE reads, yields one record per CDR3 protein. Of roughly 1.7 million distinct CDR3 sequences detected, 30% to 35% appear once; the ten largest clones hold 11%. The specimen was blood. Source of these receptors: a woman younger than 45 in good health.

This clonotype showed up just a few times. The DNA of the CDR3 is TGCAGTGCCTCCTTTTCCGGGGTGAACACCGGGGAGCTGTTTTTT. Residues: CSASFSGVNTGELFF. The chain is built from TRBV20-1 and TRBJ2-2; D perhaps matches TRBD2 (5 bases). Trimming removed 6 bases at V and 1 base at J, with 15 bases between. The CDR3 length is 15 residues. CDR1 is DFQATT and CDR2 is SNEGSKA in the germline V gene (reference sequence).

The J gene is TRBJ1-1, the V gene TRBV7-3; no clear D. This CDR3 region has 15 residues. Germline values: CDR1 SGHTA, CDR2 FQGTGA. V was clipped by 3 bases and J by 5 bases, with 16 bases between them. The CDR3 DNA reads TGTGCCAGCAGCTTCGCTCGCCGACAAAGAACTGAAGCTTTCTTT. It codes for CASSFARRQRTEAFF.

The gene calls are TRBV12-3 or TRBV12-4 and TRBJ1-6, with 9 bases that match TRBD1. This CDR3 has 14 residues. With V trimmed by 5 bases and J by 10 bases, 6 bases remained unmatched. The CDR3 spells CASSARGQGSPLHF. CDR3 DNA sequence: TGTGCCAGCAGTGCGAGGGGACAGGGATCACCCCTCCACTTT.

The chain recombines TRBV4-1 with TRBJ1-1, with TRBD1 as a possible D gene (6 bases). The ends were cut back, 1 base at V and 11 bases at J, with 14 bases in the middle. The germline CDR1 and CDR2 sequences are MGHRA and YSYEKL. The CDR3 has 13 amino acids. For the CDR3, the DNA is TGCGCCAGCAGCCAAGTAAATTTGCAGGGGGCTTTCTTT. It yields the protein CASSQVNLQGAFF.

In nucleotides, the CDR3 is TGTGCCAGCAGTTACGCGCGGGGGGGGACTGAAGCTTTCTTT. Protein sequence: CASSYARGGTEAFF. The V and J genes are TRBV6-5 and TRBJ1-1; perhaps TRBD1 as D (5 bases). Trimming left V 2 bases short and J 5 bases short, with 12 bases between. The CDR3 totals 14 residues. Germline CDR1 reads MNHEY; CDR2 reads SVGAGI.

V gene TRBV25-1 combines with J gene TRBJ1-1, with D unresolved. This CDR3 contains 16 residues. Trimming removed 6 bases at V and 3 bases at J, with 20 bases between. Germline-derived CDR1 and CDR2 are MGHDK and SYGVNS. The CDR3 DNA sequence: TGTGCCAGCAGCCTGGGATTCGGAGATTTTGACACTGAAGCTTTCTTT. It is translated as CASSLGFGDFDTEAFF.

The chain joins TRBV7-8 to TRBJ1-2, with D possibly matching TRBD1 (5 bases). V lost 2 bases to trimming and J lost 6 bases, with 10 bases between them. The germline CDR1 and CDR2 sequences are SGHVS and FQNEAQ. CDR3 length: 13 residues. The CDR3 region is CASSLQGTDGYTF. DNA of the CDR3: TGTGCCAGCAGCTTACAGGGTACGGATGGCTACACCTTC.

This clonotype occurred a few times. The V and J genes are TRBV4-1 and TRBJ2-3; 8 bases line up with TRBD2. There are 19 residues in the CDR3. Per germline, CDR1 MGHRA and CDR2 YSYEKL. The V segment lost 1 base and the J segment 1 base; nucleotides outside the gene matches: 13. The CDR3 protein is CASSQAALAGTRRTDTQYF. For the CDR3, the DNA is TGCGCCAGCAGCCAAGCGGCCCTAGCGGGTACGCGCCGCACAGATACGCAGTATTTT.

The chain combines TRBV4-2 with TRBJ2-3; TRBD2 agrees at 14 bases. In germline, CDR1 is LGHNA, CDR2 YNFKEQ. The CDR3 totals 18 residues. After removal of 0 bases from V and 2 bases from J, the junction contained 4 bases not matched to a gene. The CDR3 loop is CASSQEWTSGGFTDTQYF. As DNA, the CDR3 is TGTGCCAGCAGCCAAGAGTGGACTAGCGGGGGGTTCACAGATACGCAGTATTTT.

The genes are TRBV5-1 and TRBJ2-7; D perhaps matches TRBD1 (6 bases). The CDR3 has 14 amino acids. The germline V gene encodes CDR1 SGHRS and CDR2 YFSETQ. V lost 5 bases and J 5 bases, leaving 17 bases between the germline ends. The CDR3 DNA reads as TGCGCCAGCAGGCAGGGGCTAAGGGCCGACGAGCAGTACTTC. Protein: CASRQGLRADEQYF.

This clonotype has just a few counts. The V call is TRBV28, the J call TRBJ2-1; D ambiguous. V lost 6 bases to trimming and J lost 8 bases, with 20 bases between them. The CDR3 runs 15 residues. Germline-derived CDR1 and CDR2 are MDHEN and SYDVKM. CDR3 amino acids: CASSPTPGRPDEQFF. CDR3 DNA: TGTGCCAGCAGCCCGACCCCCGGCCGACCCGATGAGCAGTTCTTC.

This clonotype came up many times. V and J are TRBV7-2 and TRBJ2-2, with TRBD2 matching 14 bases. CDR3 length: 17 residues. CDR1 and CDR2 (germline): SGHTA, FQGNSA. With V trimmed by 1 base and J by 4 bases, 2 bases remained unmatched. CDR3 protein: CASSLGLAGGSTGELFF. Here the CDR3 DNA reads TGTGCCAGCAGCTTAGGACTAGCGGGGGGGAGCACCGGGGAGCTGTTTTTT. The variable domain in full, completed from reference TRBV7-2 and TRBJ2-2, reads GAGVSQSPSNKVTEKGKDVELRCDPISGHTALYWYRQSLGQGLEFLIYFQGNSAPDKSGLPSDRFSAERTGGSVSTLTIQRTQQEDSAVYLCASSLGLAGGSTGELFFGEGSRLTVL.

This chain connects TRBV25-1 to TRBJ2-3, with D unresolved. Trimming left V 4 bases short and J 1 base short, with 12 bases between. Germline assignment: CDR1 MGHDK and CDR2 SYGVNS. CDR3 size: 15 residues. In DNA form, the CDR3 reads TGTGCCAGCAGTGGGACCGGAGAACGCACAGATACGCAGTATTTT. It codes for CASSGTGERTDTQYF. Full variable domain (outside the CDR3, taken from reference TRBV25-1 and TRBJ2-3): EADIYQTPRYLVIGTGKKITLECSQTMGHDKMYWYQQDPGMELHLIHYSYGVNSTEKGDLSSESTVSRIRTEHFPLTLESARPSHTSQYLCASSGTGERTDTQYFGPGTRLTVL.

This sequence joins TRBV5-6 and TRBJ2-3, with 11 nucleotides matching TRBD2. The CDR3 has 18 residues. After removal of 0 bases from V and 3 bases from J, the junction contained 9 bases not matched to a gene. Germline V CDR1 and CDR2: SGHDT, YYEEEE. The CDR3, as DNA: TGTGCCAGCAGCTTGGGCGGACCTAGCGGGAGGATAACAGATACGCAGTATTTT. As protein: CASSLGGPSGRITDTQYF.

V is TRBV10-3 and J is TRBJ2-2; D not resolved. The CDR3 totals 12 residues. The V gene's germline CDR1 is ENHRY and CDR2 SYGVKD. The V end was cut by 6 bases, the J end by 4 bases, with 6 bases between. The CDR3 reads CAIRESTGELFF. Here the CDR3 DNA reads TGTGCCATCAGGGAGAGCACCGGGGAGCTGTTTTTT.

J is TRBJ1-2 and V is TRBV29-1; the D gene is possibly TRBD1 (5 bases). The CDR3 contains 15 residues. Trimming cost V 2 bases and J 4 bases, with 17 bases left between them. CDR1 SQVTM and CDR2 ANQGSEA come from the germline V gene. The CDR3 sequence is CSVETLDTLGYGYTF. The CDR3 DNA sequence: TGCAGCGTTGAAACTTTGGACACCCTCGGCTATGGCTACACCTTC.

This clonotype came up a few times. V usage is TRBV2 and J usage is TRBJ2-3; D is unresolved. Germline CDR1 and CDR2: SNHLY and FYNNEI. V gave up 4 bases and J gave up 2 bases, with 16 bases separating them. CDR3 length equals 16 residues. CDR3 in DNA: TGTGCCAGCAGTGCCCGTTCAGGACGGATCACAGATACGCAGTATTTT. The encoded protein is CASSARSGRITDTQYF.

Note on this clonotype: It is likely a read error, because the conserved phenylalanine at the end of the CDR3 is missing. The chain recombines TRBV3-1 with TRBJ2-3, with D uncertain. Germline assignment: CDR1 LGHDT and CDR2 YNNKEL (reference sequence). This CDR3 has 11 amino acids. V was shortened by 3 bases and J by 5 bases, with 3 bases between the two germline ends. This chain's CDR3 is CASSQRDTQYL. The CDR3 DNA sequence: TGTGCCAGCAGCCAGCGAGATACGCAGTATTTG.

Here the CDR3 reads CASRNQDSNTGELFF. CDR3 DNA: TGTGCCAGCAGAAACCAGGACTCGAACACCGGGGAGCTGTTTTTT. The rearrangement uses TRBV14 and TRBJ2-2; a weak D match, TRBD2 (5 bases). Germline loops: CDR1 SGHDN, CDR2 FVKESK. Trimming removed 6 bases at V and 0 bases at J, with 11 bases between. The CDR3 is 15 amino acids.